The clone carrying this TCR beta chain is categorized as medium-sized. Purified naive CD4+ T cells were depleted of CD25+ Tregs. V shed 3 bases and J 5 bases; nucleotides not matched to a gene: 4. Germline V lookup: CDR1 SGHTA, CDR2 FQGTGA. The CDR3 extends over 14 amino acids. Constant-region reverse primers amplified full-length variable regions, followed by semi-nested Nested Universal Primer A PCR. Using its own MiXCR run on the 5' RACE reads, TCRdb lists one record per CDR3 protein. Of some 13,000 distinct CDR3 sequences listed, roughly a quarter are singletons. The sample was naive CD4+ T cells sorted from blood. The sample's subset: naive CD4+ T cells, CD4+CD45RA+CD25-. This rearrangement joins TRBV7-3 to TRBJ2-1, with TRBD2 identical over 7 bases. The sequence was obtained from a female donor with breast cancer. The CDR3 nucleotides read TGTGCCAGCAGCTTCACTAGCGCTAACAATGAGCAGTTCTTC. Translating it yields CASSFTSANNEQFF.